This T cell receptor beta chain was profiled in a study of tumor-infiltrating lymphocytes in primary liver carcinoma (dated by TCRdb to about 2017). Study-wide context: Of the five patients (three men and two women, aged 30 to 69 years), four had hepatocellular carcinoma and one had combined HCC and intrahepatic cholangiocarcinoma. Tumors of the five patients were stage T1-T3 N0M0 with maximum diameters of about 4.2 to 10 cm. Samples yielded roughly 3.65 to 7.5 million productive TCRbeta reads; read depth did not differ significantly between tissue types. For each liver tumor, the study sampled five regions along with adjacent normal tissue and blood, and applied TCRbeta repertoire sequencing, expression microarrays and whole-exome sequencing. A total of approximately 35 specimens from 5 patients, comprising some 25 tumor regions, 5 adjacent noncancerous liver tissues and 5 peripheral blood samples, were covered by TCRbeta repertoire sequencing. Repertoires from technical replicates were highly reproducible, with mean shared-clone rates about 0.9 and correlation coefficients above 0.95. Study-wide conclusions, independent of this receptor: Repertoire overlap was found to be higher between tumor regions (mean around 35%) than between tumor-adjacent (roughly 17%) or tumor-blood (about 15%) pairs, consistent with antigen-driven expansion. Comparison of CD4+ and CD8+ T cell repertoires was precluded by the use of bulk unsorted samples. Compared with blood, tumors had a significantly larger share of the repertoire taken up by the top 250 clones (p = 0.039). Because only the TCR beta chain was sequenced and unpaired alpha chains were not captured, true repertoire diversity is likely underestimated. The study included only five patients, and the authors note findings should be validated in a larger study.

Starting from around 500 ng total RNA, TCRbeta-specific cDNA was produced by reverse transcription with a constant-region primer and ProtoScript II reverse transcriptase. The TCRbeta libraries were prepared through three rounds of nested multiplex PCR following a slightly modified ARM-PCR procedure. Each of the first two PCR rounds ran for approximately 9 cycles using multiplex TRBV1-TRBV30 forward primers together with a Cbeta reverse primer. Sample barcodes and Illumina adapters were added in a final 25-cycle PCR with Deep VentR polymerase. Before sequencing, amplicons of 200-500 bp were purified from gel using a QIAquick gel extraction kit. An Illumina HiSeq 2500 was used to sequence the TCRbeta amplicons with 250-bp paired-end reads. Turning to the authors' computational methods: To recover full CDR3 sequences, reads were quality-trimmed using Trimmomatic v0.33 and paired reads were then merged using FLASH v1.2.11. V, D and J germline segments were assigned to the rearranged TCRbeta sequences using MiGEC v1.2.1b. VDJtools v1.0.0 computed clonotype statistics and Shannon-Wiener diversity indices. Except for diversity analysis, only the 250 most abundant clonotypes of each sample were used in subsequent analyses to reduce sampling bias. TCRdb trimmed public reads at Q25 via fastp, called clones via MiXCR and kept in-frame beta chains. Rows with a matching CDR3 protein are joined into one entry that keeps the most common DNA and genes. The V and J calls and clone size are TCRdb's, not the authors'. This sample has 45,000 or so distinct CDR3 sequences in its table, and approximately 71% of those were observed once. About 37% of the sample comes from the top ten.

Remarks on this clonotype: No cognate antigen has been identified for it. No base-level quality is on record; no much larger clone is a single base apart.

The germline V gene supplies CDR1 MNHEY and CDR2 SVGEGT. V trim: 5 bases; J trim: 9 bases; unmatched bases: 12. From the cysteine through the phenylalanine, the CDR3 covers 14 amino acids. The kept DNA is CDR3 alone, 42 bases in frame from the first base. Total RNA and DNA were co-extracted without cell sorting from approximately 20-30 mg of bulk tissue using the AllPrep DNA/RNA mini kit. Surgical resection was performed in China between 2015 and 2016 on about five patients with histopathologically diagnosed primary liver carcinoma. At the time of sampling, the patients had chronic HBV infection and had not received any treatment. Fresh tumor and adjacent tissue pieces were bisected; one half was stored in RNAlater at -80°C, the other sent for histology.

The sequencing input was tumor-adjacent normal liver tissue. Recombination connected TRBV6-2 or TRBV6-3 to TRBJ2-7, with 8 middle bases fitting TRBD2. This receptor was identified in a woman in her thirties with primary liver carcinoma and hepatitis B virus infection. The nucleotide sequence reads as follows: TGTGCCAGCAGTGTAGCGGGATGGTACCCCCGGCAGTACTTC. The translation is CASSVAGWYPRQYF.